The clone carrying this T cell receptor (beta chain) was seen only a few times. Its antigen is currently unknown. The sample originates from a study of blood T cells in healthy people across ages. Study-wide results and caveats: Using unsorted PBMCs precluded a conclusive naive versus antigen-experienced comparison. Researchers judged that diversity estimates from one million T cells fell short of true values.

It was with a sample-barcoded 5' primer and a J-beta primer mix that a second PCR of about 6 to 11 cycles was run. A single record per CDR3 protein comes from TCRdb applying MiXCR to the 5' RACE reads. Here the sample spans fewer than 650,000 distinct CDR3 sequences, about 28% being singletons. Germline values: CDR1 MGHRA, CDR2 YSYEKL. Between the trimmed V and J ends, which lost 2 bases and 5 bases, there was a span of 15 bases. There are 16 residues in the CDR3. These same data were also listed under a study on T cells of mothers and their children.

The chain uses TRBV4-1 and TRBJ1-4; no clear D. This sequence originates from a boy aged 2 to 10 in good health. The sequenced sample consisted of blood. In nucleotides, the CDR3 is TGCGCCAGCAGCCAAAATCAAGAGTATGTGAATGAAAAACTGTTTTTT. Translated: CASSQNQEYVNEKLFF.